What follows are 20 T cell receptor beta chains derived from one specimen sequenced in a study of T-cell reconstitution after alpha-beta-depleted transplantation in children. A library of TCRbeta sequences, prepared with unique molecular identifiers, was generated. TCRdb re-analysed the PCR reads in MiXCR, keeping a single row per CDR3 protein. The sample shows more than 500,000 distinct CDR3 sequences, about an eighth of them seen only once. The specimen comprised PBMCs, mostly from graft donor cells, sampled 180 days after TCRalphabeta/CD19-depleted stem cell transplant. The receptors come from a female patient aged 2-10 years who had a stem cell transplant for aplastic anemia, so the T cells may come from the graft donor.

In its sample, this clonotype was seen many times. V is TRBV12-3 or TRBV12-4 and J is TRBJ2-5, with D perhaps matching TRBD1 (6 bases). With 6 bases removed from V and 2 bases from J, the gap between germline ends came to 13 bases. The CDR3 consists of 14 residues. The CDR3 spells CASRGTGSQETQYF. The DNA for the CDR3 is TGTGCCAGCAGGGGAACAGGGTCTCAAGAGACCCAGTACTTC.

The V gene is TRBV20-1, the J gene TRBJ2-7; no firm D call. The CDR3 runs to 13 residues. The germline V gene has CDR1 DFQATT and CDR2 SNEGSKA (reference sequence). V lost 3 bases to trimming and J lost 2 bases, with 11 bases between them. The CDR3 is CSASGQDPYEQYF. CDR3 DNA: TGCAGTGCTAGTGGGCAGGATCCCTACGAGCAGTACTTC.

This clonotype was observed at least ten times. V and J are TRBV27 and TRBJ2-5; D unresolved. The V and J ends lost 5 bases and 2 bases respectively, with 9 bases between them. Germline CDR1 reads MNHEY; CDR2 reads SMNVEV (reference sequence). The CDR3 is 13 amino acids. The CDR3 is CASSPPSQETQYF. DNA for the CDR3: TGTGCCAGCAGTCCGCCCTCTCAAGAGACCCAGTACTTC.

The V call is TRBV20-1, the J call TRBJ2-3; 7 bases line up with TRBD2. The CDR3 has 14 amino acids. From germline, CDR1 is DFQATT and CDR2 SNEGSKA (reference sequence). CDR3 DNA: TGCAGCCCGGCGGGGGAGGCCGACACAGATACGCAGTATTTT. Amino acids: CSPAGEADTDTQYF.

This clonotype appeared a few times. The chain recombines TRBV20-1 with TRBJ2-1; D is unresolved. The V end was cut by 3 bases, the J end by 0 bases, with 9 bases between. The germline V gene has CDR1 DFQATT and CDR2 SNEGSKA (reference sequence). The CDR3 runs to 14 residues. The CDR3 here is CSASSESSYNEQFF. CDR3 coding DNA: TGCAGTGCTAGCAGTGAGAGCTCCTACAATGAGCAGTTCTTC.

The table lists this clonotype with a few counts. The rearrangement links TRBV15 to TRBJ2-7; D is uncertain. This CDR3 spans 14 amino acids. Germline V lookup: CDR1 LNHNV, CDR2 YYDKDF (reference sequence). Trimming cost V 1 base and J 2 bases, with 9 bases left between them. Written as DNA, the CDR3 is TGTGCCACCAGCAGAGGCCAGCAAGCCTACGAGCAGTACTTC. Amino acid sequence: CATSRGQQAYEQYF. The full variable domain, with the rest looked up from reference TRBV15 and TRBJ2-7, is DAMVIQNPRYQVTQFGKPVTLSCSQTLNHNVMYWYQQKSSQAPKLLFHYYDKDFNNEADTPDNFQSRRPNTSFCFLDIRSPGLGDTAMYLCATSRGQQAYEQYFGPGTRLTVT.

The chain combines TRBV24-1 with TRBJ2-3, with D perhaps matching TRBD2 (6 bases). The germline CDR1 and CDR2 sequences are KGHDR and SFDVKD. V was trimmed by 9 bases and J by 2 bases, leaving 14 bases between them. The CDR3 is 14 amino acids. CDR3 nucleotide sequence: TGTGCCACCGCTGCGATAGCGGACACAGATACGCAGTATTTT. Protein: CATAAIADTDTQYF.

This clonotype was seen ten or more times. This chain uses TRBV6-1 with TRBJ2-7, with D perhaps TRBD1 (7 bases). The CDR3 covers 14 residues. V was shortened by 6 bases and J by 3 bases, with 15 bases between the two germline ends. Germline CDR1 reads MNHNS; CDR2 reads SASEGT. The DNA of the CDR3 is TGTGCCAGCAGCCGAGGGCAGGGGGGCTACGAGCAGTACTTC. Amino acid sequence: CASSRGQGGYEQYF.

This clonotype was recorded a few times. As DNA, the CDR3 is TGCGCCAGCAGCCCCCCCCGGCCCTACAATGAGCAGTTCTTC. Encoded protein: CASSPPRPYNEQFF. The chain carries TRBV5-1 and TRBJ2-1; no clear D. Germline V lookup: CDR1 SGHRS, CDR2 YFSETQ. Trimming took off 4 bases at V and 2 bases at J, with 10 bases between the two ends. This CDR3 contains 14 residues.

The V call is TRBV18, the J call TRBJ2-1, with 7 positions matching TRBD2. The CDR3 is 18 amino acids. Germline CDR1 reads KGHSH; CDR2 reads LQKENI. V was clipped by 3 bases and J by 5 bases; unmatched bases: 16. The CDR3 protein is CASSPGAVAGVGHNEQFF. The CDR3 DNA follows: TGTGCCAGCTCACCGGGAGCTGTTGCGGGAGTGGGGCACAATGAGCAGTTCTTC.

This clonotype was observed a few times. CDR3 loop: CASSYSKWQGARRLAGEQYV. The DNA for the CDR3 is TGTGCCAGCAGTTACTCGAAGTGGCAGGGGGCGCGCAGACTAGCGGGTGAGCAGTACGTC. The chain recombines TRBV6-2 or TRBV6-3 with TRBJ2-7; 10 nucleotides match TRBD2. The CDR3 spans 20 residues. The V segment lost 0 bases and the J segment 7 bases; nucleotides outside the gene matches: 21. Per the germline V gene, CDR1 is MNHEY and CDR2 is SVGEGT.

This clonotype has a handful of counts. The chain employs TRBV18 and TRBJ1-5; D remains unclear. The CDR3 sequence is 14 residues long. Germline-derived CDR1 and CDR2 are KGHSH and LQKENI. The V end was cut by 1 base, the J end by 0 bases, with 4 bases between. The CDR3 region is CASSPQYSNQPQHF. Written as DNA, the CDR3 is TGTGCCAGCTCACCACAATATAGCAATCAGCCCCAGCATTTT.

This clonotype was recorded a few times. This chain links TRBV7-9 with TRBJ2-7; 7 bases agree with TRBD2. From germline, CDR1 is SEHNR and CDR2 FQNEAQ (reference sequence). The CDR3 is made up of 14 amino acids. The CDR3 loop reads CASSLTSASFEQYV. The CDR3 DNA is TGTGCCAGCAGCTTAACTAGCGCTTCCTTCGAGCAGTACGTC.

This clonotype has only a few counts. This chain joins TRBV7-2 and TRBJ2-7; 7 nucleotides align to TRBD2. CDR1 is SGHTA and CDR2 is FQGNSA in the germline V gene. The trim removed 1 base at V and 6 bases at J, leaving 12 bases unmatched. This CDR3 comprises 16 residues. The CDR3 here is CASSLVVGAGVLEQYF. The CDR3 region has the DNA TGTGCCAGCAGCTTAGTGGTGGGTGCGGGAGTTCTCGAGCAGTACTTC.

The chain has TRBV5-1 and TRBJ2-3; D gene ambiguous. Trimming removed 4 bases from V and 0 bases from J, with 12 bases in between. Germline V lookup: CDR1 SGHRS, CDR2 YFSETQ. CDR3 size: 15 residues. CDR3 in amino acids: CASSLPLSSTDTQYF. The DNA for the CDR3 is TGCGCCAGCAGCCTTCCCTTATCTAGCACAGATACGCAGTATTTT.

CDR3 sequence reads: CASSLYRPNSPLHF. CDR3 sequence (DNA): TGTGCCAGCAGTTTGTACCGTCCTAATTCACCCCTCCACTTT. The chain carries TRBV12-3 or TRBV12-4 and TRBJ1-6; D remains ambiguous. Trimming shortened V by 3 bases and J by 6 bases, and 9 bases separated the two germline ends. The CDR3 is made up of 14 amino acids.

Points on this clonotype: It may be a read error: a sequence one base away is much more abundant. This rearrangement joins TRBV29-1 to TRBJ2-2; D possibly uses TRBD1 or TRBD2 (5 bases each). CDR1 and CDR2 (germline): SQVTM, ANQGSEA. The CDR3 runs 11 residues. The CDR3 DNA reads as TGCAGCGTCAGGAACACCGGGGACCTGTTTTTT. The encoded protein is CSVRNTGDLFF.

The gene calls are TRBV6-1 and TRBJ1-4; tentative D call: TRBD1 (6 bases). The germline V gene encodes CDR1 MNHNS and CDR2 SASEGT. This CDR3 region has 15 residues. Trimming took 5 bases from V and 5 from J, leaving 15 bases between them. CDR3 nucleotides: TGTGCCAGCAGTCCAAGGGGGAAGGGGAATGAAAAACTGTTTTTT. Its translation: CASSPRGKGNEKLFF.

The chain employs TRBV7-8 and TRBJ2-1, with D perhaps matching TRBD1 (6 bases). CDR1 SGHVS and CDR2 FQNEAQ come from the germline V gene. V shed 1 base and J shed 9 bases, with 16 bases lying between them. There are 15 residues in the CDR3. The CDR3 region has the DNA TGTGCCAGCAGCTTAGGCATGACAGGAATCGGTGAGCAGTTCTTC. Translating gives CASSLGMTGIGEQFF.

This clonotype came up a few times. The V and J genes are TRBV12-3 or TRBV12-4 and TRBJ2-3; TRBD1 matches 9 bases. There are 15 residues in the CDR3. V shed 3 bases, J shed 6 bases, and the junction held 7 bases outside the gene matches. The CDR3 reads CASSFYGTGSDTQYF. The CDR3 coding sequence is TGTGCCAGCAGTTTTTATGGGACAGGGTCGGATACGCAGTATTTT.